This TCR beta chain stems from a study of beta chain features in type 1 diabetes. Study-level findings and limits: Across all four CD4+ subsets, people with type 1 diabetes showed modestly shorter TCRB CDR3s.

This clone has just one count. Its antigen is not known. With a much larger clone just one base away, this may be a read error. Other DNA variants within this sample encode the same CDR3. cDNA synthesis used the whole RNA isolate, giving expressed TCRB sequences. Only in-frame clones appear in the TCRdb table, and some are missing; sequencing was by immunoSEQ multiplex PCR. The sample holds around 690,000 clones, under 15% seen once. Trimming stripped 1 base from V and 3 bases from J, with 5 bases between. The germline gives CDR1 SGHAT, CDR2 FQNNGV. The CDR3 is 13 amino acids. Sequencing input: naive CD4+ T cells from blood. The V call is TRBV11-2, the J call TRBJ2-3; D might be TRBD2 (5 bases). The sequence was obtained from a man aged 25 to 40 with type 1 diabetes. CDR3 bases: TGTGCCAGCAGCTTAGCGGGGACAGATACGCAGTATTTT. Translated: CASSLAGTDTQYF.